The following is a TCR beta chain sequence with its context. The data are from a study of blood T cells in healthy people across ages. A J-beta primer mix and a sample-barcoded 5' primer were used in a second PCR of about 7 to 12 cycles. TCRdb re-derived calls from the 5' RACE reads in MiXCR, one entry per CDR3 protein. The data show roughly 1,000,000 distinct CDR3 sequences, 20% to 25% seen once. These data were likewise used in another study, on T cells of mothers and their children.

The clonotype originates from a girl aged 2-15 years in good health. Input material: blood.

In DNA form, the CDR3 reads TGTGCCAGCAGCACCGATGAGCAGTTCTTC. This translates into CASSTDEQFF. The chain has TRBV7-9 and TRBJ2-1, with no clear D. The CDR3 is 10 amino acids. V gave up 5 bases and J gave up 8 bases, with 4 bases separating them. Looked up from germline, CDR1 is SEHNR and CDR2 is FQNEAQ (reference sequence).